Here is one T cell receptor beta chain with its context. The data stem from a study of blood T cell repertoires in COVID-19. The table came from immunoSEQ multiplex PCR; TCRdb's copy has only in-frame clones and leaves some out. The sample gives roughly 96,000 clones, 82% of which show up once; more than 15% is in the top ten. This CDR3 has 15 residues. Germline V gene sequence: CDR1 SGHAT, CDR2 FQNNGV. Unmatched junction bases numbered 0, after V lost 1 base and J lost 0 bases. The rearrangement joins TRBV11-2 to TRBJ1-5, with 7 nucleotides matching TRBD1. Input material: peripheral blood. The sequence was obtained from a man aged 80 or over with acute or convalescent COVID-19. The CDR3 DNA reads TGTGCCAGCAGCTTAGGGGACAGTAGCAATCAGCCCCAGCATTTT. Residues: CASSLGDSSNQPQHF.